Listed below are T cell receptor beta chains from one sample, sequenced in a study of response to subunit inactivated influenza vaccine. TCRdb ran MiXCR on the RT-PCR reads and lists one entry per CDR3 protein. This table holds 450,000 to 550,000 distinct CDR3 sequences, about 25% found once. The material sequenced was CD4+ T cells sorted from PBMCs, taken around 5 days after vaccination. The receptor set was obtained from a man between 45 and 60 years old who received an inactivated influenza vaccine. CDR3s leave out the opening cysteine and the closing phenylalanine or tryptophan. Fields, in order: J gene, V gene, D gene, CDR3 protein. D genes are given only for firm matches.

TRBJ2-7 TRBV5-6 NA ASSLVHPYEQY
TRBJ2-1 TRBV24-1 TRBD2 ATSDTGLAGDEQF
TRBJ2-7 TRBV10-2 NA ASSRGSFYEQY
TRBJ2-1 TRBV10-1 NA ASTREHLEQF
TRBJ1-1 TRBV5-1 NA ASSLVAGHGYTEAF
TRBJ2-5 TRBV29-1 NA SVEDTEGKETQY
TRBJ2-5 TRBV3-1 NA ASSQAREQETQY
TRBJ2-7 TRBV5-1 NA ASSLDNAHEQY
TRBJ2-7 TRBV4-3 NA ASSQDAGLRYEQY
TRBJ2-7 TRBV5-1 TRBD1 ASSFWDRGSYEQY
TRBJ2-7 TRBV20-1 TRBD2 SARAPGTSGTYEQY
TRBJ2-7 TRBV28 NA ASSLVAGPKSYEQY
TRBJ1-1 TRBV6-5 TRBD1 ASSYRGGGTGNTEAF
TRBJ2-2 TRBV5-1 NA ASSIRETGELF
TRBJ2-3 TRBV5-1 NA ASSRDPSTDTQY
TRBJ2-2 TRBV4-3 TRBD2 ASSQVAGDTGELF
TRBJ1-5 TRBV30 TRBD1 AWSSGQNQPQH
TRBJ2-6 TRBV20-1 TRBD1 SATVQGNSGANVLT
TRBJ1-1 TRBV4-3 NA ASSQASQGGYTEAF
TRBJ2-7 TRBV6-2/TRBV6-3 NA ASSYKTGPSYEQY
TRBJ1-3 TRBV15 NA ATSRGTGRAAGNTIY
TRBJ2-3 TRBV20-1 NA SARDRGSSTDTQY